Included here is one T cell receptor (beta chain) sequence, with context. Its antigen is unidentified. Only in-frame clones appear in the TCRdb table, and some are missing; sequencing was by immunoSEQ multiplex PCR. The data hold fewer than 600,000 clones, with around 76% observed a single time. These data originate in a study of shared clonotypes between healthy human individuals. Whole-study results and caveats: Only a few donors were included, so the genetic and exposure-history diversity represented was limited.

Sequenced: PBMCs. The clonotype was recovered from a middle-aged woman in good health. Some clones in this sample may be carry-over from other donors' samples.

The CDR3 sequence is CATSRDMIETQYF. The DNA of the CDR3 is TGTGCCACCAGCAGAGATATGATAGAGACCCAGTACTTC. This sequence joins TRBV15 and TRBJ2-5, with D unclear. CDR1 and CDR2 from the germline V gene are LNHNV and YYDKDF (reference sequence). V was shortened by 0 bases and J by 4 bases, with 6 bases between the two germline ends. The length of the CDR3 is 13 residues.